This TCR beta chain came from a study of post-analysis software for immune sequencing data. Study conclusions and caveats: F-measure co-clustering was strong for batch-matched samples. Patients showed TRBV5-6, TRBV5-1 and TRBV20-1 among five TRBV segments more frequent than in controls. Those with multiple sclerosis, the patient group, showed significantly lower normalized Chao1 diversity than controls.

CDR1 DFQATT and CDR2 SNEGSKA come from the germline V gene (reference sequence). The length of the CDR3 is 14 residues. The germline V and J ends were trimmed by 0 bases and 7 bases, with 16 bases remaining between them. TCR beta libraries were prepared from cDNA with unique molecular identifiers. There were roughly 0.9 to 10 million T cells, and some 500,000 cDNA molecules came from them. Each CDR3 protein is one row after TCRdb ran MiXCR on the PCR reads. The data hold under 200,000 distinct CDR3 sequences, with around 30% observed a single time. For this clonotype: Its matching antigen is unknown.

This receptor was identified in a girl under 18 with multiple sclerosis. Sequencing was performed on blood. The gene calls are TRBV20-1 and TRBJ2-7; unclear D gene. CDR3 sequence reads: CSARDKAFYNEQYF. CDR3 in DNA: TGCAGTGCTAGAGATAAGGCGTTCTACAATGAGCAGTACTTC.